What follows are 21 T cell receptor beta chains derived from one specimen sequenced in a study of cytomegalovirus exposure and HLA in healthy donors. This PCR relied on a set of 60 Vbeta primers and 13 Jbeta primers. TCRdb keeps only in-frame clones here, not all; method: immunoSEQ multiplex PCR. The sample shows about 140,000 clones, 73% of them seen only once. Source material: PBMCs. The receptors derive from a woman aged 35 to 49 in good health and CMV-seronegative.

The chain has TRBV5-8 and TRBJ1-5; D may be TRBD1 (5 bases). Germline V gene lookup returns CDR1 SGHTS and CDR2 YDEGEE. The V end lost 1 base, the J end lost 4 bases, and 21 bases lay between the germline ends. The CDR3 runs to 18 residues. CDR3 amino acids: CASSLTGTAIHGNQPQHF. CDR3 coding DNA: TGTGCCAGCAGCTTGACCGGGACTGCCATTCATGGGAATCAGCCCCAGCATTTT.

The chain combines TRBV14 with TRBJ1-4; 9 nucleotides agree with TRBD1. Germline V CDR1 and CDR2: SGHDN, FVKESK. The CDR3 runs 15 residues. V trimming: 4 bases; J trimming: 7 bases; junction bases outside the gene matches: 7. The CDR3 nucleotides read TGTGCCAGCAGCCGACCGGGACAGGGAGGTGAAAAACTGTTTTTT. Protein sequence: CASSRPGQGGEKLFF.

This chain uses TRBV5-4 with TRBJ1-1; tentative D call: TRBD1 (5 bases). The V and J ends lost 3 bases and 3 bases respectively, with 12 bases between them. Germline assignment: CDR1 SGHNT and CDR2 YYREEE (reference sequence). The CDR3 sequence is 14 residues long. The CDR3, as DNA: TGTGCCAGCAGCTGGGGGGGGTTGGACACTGAAGCTTTCTTT. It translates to CASSWGGLDTEAFF.

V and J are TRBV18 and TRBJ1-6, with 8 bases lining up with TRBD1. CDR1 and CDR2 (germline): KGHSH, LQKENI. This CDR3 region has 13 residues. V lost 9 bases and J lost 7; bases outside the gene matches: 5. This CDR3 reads CASYRDRNSPLHF. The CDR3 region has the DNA TGTGCCAGTTACCGGGACAGGAATTCACCCCTCCACTTT.

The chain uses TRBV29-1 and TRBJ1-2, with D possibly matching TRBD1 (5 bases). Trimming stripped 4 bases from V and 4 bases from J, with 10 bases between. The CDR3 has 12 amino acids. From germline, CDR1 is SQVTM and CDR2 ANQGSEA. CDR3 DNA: TGCAGCGTTGGGGGCAGACCCTATGGCTACACCTTC. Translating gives CSVGGRPYGYTF. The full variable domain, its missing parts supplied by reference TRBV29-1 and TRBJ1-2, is SAVISQKPSRDICQRGTSLTIQCQVDSQVTMMFWYRQQPGQSLTLIATANQGSEATYESGFVIDKFPISRPNLTFSTLTVSNMSPEDSSIYLCSVGGRPYGYTFGSGTRLTVV.

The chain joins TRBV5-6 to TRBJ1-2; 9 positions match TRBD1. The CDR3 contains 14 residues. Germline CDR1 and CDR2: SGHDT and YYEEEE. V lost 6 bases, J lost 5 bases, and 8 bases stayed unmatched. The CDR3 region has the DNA TGTGCCAGCAACCCCCGGGGGACAGGGTATGGCTACACCTTC. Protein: CASNPRGTGYGYTF.

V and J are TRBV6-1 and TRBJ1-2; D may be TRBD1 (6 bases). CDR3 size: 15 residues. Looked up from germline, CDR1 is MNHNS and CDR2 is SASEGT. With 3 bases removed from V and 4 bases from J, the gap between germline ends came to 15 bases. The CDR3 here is CASSEGGGPTYGYTF. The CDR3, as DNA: TGTGCCAGCAGTGAGGGGGGGGGCCCCACCTATGGCTACACCTTC.

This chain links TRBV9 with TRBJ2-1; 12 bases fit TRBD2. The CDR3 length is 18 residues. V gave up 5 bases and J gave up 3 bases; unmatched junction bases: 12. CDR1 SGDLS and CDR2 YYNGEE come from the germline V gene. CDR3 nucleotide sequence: TGTGCCAGCAGTTATTCCATGTCTAGCGGGGGGGTCTACAATGAGCAGTTCTTC. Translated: CASSYSMSSGGVYNEQFF.

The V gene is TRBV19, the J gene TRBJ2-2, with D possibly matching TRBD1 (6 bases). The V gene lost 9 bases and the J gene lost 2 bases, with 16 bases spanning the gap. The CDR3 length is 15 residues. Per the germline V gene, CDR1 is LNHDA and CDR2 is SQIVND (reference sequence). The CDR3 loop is CASTYGTRNTGELFF. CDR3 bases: TGTGCCAGCACCTACGGGACAAGAAACACCGGGGAGCTGTTTTTT.

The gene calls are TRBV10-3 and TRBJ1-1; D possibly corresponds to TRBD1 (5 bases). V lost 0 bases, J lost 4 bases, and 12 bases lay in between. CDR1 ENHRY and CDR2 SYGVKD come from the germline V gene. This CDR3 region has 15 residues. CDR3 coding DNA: TGTGCCATCAGTGAGTCTCGGGCCGGGGGCACTGAAGCTTTCTTT. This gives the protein CAISESRAGGTEAFF.

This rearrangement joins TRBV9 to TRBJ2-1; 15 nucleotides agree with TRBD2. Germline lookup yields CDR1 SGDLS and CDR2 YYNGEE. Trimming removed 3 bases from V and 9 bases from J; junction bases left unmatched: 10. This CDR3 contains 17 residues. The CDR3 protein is CASSAETGLAGGFEQFF. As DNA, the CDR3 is TGTGCCAGCAGCGCCGAAACGGGACTAGCGGGGGGATTTGAGCAGTTCTTC.

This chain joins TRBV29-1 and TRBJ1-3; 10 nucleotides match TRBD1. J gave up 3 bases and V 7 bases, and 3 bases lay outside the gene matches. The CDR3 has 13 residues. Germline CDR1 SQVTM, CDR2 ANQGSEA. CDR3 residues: CSAGTGVGNTIYF. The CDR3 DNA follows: TGCAGCGCAGGGACAGGGGTTGGAAACACCATATATTTT.

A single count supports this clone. The CDR3 protein is CASSVAVGQGTAFF. In DNA, the CDR3 is TGTGCCAGCAGCGTAGCGGTCGGACAGGGAACTGCTTTCTTT. V and J are TRBV9 and TRBJ1-1; 8 nucleotides match TRBD1. Germline V gene lookup returns CDR1 SGDLS and CDR2 YYNGEE. V lost 0 bases and J lost 11; bases outside the gene matches: 9. The CDR3 runs to 14 residues.

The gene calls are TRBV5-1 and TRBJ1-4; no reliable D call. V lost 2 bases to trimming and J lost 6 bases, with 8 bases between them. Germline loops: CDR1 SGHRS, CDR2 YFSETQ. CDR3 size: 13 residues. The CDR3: CASSFGEDEKLFF. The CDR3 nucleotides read TGCGCCAGCAGCTTTGGGGAGGATGAAAAACTGTTTTTT. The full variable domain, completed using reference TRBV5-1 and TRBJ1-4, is KAGVTQTPRYLIKTRGQQVTLSCSPISGHRSVSWYQQTPGQGLQFLFEYFSETQRNKGNFPGRFSGRQFSNSRSEMNVSTLELGDSALYLCASSFGEDEKLFFGSGTQLSVL.

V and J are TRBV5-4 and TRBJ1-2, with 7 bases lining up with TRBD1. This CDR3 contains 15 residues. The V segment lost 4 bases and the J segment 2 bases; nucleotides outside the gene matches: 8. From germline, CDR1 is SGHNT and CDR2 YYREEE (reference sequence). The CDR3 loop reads CASSEKTGPNYGYTF. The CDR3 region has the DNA TGTGCCAGCAGCGAAAAGACAGGGCCCAACTATGGCTACACCTTC.

CDR3 sequence (DNA): TGCGCCAGCTGGGGACTAGCGGGGGAGGCGAACACCGGGGAGCTGTTTTTT. Amino acid sequence: CASWGLAGEANTGELFF. The genes are TRBV5-1 and TRBJ2-2; 14 bases match TRBD2. Germline-derived CDR1 and CDR2 are SGHRS and YFSETQ. J gave up 0 bases and V 7 bases, and 5 bases lay outside the gene matches. This CDR3 region has 17 residues.

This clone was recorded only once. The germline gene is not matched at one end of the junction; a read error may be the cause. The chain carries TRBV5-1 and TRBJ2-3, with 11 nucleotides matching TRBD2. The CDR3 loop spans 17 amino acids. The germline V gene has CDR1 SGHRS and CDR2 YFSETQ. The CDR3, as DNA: TGCGCCAGCAGTTTGGACCTAACTAGCGGGGGCGGAGATACGCAGTATTTT. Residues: CASSLDLTSGGGDTQYF.

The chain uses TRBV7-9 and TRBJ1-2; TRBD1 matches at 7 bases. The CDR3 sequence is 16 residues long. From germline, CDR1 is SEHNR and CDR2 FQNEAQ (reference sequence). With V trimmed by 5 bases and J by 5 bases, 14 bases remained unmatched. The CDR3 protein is CASSPRQGEGPYGYTF. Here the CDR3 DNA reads TGTGCCAGCAGCCCTAGACAGGGAGAGGGTCCATATGGCTACACCTTC.

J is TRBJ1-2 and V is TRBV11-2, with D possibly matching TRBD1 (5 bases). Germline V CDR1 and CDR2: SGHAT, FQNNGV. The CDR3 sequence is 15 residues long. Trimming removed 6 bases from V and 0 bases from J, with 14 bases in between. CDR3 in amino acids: CASRRPGNSNYGYTF. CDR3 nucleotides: TGTGCCAGCAGGCGTCCAGGGAATTCTAACTATGGCTACACCTTC.

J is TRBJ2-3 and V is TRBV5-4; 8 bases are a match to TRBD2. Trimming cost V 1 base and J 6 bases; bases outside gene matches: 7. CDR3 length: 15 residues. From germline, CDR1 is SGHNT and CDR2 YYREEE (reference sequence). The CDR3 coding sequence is TGTGCCAGCAGCTTGATCGGGGGGGCTCTTGATACGCAGTATTTT. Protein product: CASSLIGGALDTQYF.

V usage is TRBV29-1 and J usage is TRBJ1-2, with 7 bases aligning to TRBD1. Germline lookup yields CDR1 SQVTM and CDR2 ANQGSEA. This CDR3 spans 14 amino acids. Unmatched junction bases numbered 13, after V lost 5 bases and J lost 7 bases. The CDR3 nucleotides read TGCAGCGTTATCGGACAGGACCCTCTGGGTGGCTACACCTTC. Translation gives CSVIGQDPLGGYTF. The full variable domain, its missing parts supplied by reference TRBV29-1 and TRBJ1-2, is SAVISQKPSRDICQRGTSLTIQCQVDSQVTMMFWYRQQPGQSLTLIATANQGSEATYESGFVIDKFPISRPNLTFSTLTVSNMSPEDSSIYLCSVIGQDPLGGYTFGSGTRLTVV.